Each of the 2 T cell receptor beta chains below was sequenced from the same sample in a study of cytomegalovirus exposure and HLA in healthy donors. The PCR used 60 Vbeta and 13 Jbeta primers. This table comes from immunoSEQ multiplex PCR, and its TCRdb copy is limited to in-frame clones, with some not included. The sample has 65,000 to 95,000 clones; about 80% are singletons. Specimen: PBMCs. All receptors derive from a man aged 25 to 40 in good health and CMV-seronegative.

This rearrangement joins TRBV9 to TRBJ2-2; TRBD2 matches 11 bases. Germline lookup yields CDR1 SGDLS and CDR2 YYNGEE. Trimming took 5 bases from V and 5 from J; bases not matched to a gene: 2. CDR3 size: 14 residues. The DNA of the CDR3 is TGTGCCAGCAGGGGACTAGCGGTGACCGGGGAGCTGTTTTTT. Its translation: CASRGLAVTGELFF.

V and J are TRBV7-2 and TRBJ1-4, with unresolved D. V shed 5 bases and J shed 5 bases, with 12 bases lying between them. CDR1 and CDR2 from the germline V gene are SGHTA and FQGNSA. The CDR3 sequence is 14 residues long. CDR3 sequence reads: CASSRRALNEKLFF. For the CDR3, the DNA is TGTGCCAGCAGCCGGAGGGCCCTGAATGAAAAACTGTTTTTT.